This T cell receptor (beta chain) emerged from a study of shared clonotypes between healthy human individuals. Healthy adults negative for HIV, lacking recent acute infections or vaccinations, served as donors. Unsorted samples used 85 million to 90 million PBMCs for genomic DNA. On this clone itself: Its antigen is as yet unknown.

CDR1 GTSNPN and CDR2 SVGIG come from the germline V gene (reference sequence). This CDR3 contains 14 residues. J lost 7 bases, V lost 3 bases, and 6 bases had no gene match. Sequencing was performed with immunoSEQ multiplex PCR; in TCRdb, only in-frame clones are kept and a portion is missing. The sample shows hundreds of thousands of clones, roughly four fifths of them seen only once. Study-wide findings and caveats: Represented genetic and exposure-history diversity was restricted by having few donors.

The sequence was obtained from a middle-aged woman in good health. Some clones in this sample may be carry-over from other donors' samples. Specimen: PBMCs. The rearrangement joins TRBV30 to TRBJ1-5; 10 nucleotides align to TRBD1. CDR3 nucleotides: TGTGCCTGGAGCCCCGGGACAGGGGTGCAGCCCCAGCATTTT. Translation: CAWSPGTGVQPQHF.